This T cell receptor beta chain appears in the sequencing data of a study of a mutant IDH1 vaccine in newly diagnosed glioma. Study information: Vaccines were begun 4-6 weeks after radiotherapy alone, or with temozolomide cycles. Antecedent treatment encompassed radiotherapy, temozolomide, or their combination; the majority received both. Sex among treated patients split around 62% male, about 40% female; mean age was roughly 40 years.

On this clone: Its antigen remains unknown.

This CDR3 has 17 residues. Germline trimming cut 4 bases from V and 8 bases from J; bases unmatched to any gene: 18. CDR1 is SGHTS, CDR2 YDEGEE, per germline. Time point defined: week 5, during vaccination. Doses comprised 300 ug of mutant IDH1 20-mer peptide each, plus topical imiquimod. Donors had new IDH1-mutant astrocytomas of WHO grade 3 or 4 (ATRX-lost). The table came from immunoSEQ multiplex PCR; TCRdb's copy has only in-frame clones and leaves some out. Of over 50,000 clones in the sample, about 87% are singletons; the top ten hold about 4.6%. The receptor was isolated from a woman between 40 and 55 years old with glioma. The chain employs TRBV5-8 and TRBJ2-1; TRBD2 aligns across 7 bases. This specimen consisted of PBMCs, obtained from a glioma patient whose treatment included an IDH1 peptide vaccine. CDR3: CASSTPVIGGGRDEQFF. DNA of the CDR3: TGTGCCAGCAGCACGCCGGTTATTGGCGGGGGACGCGATGAGCAGTTCTTC. The full variable domain, its missing parts supplied by reference TRBV5-8 and TRBJ2-1, is EAGVTQSPTHLIKTRGQQATLRCSPISGHTSVYWYQQALGLGLQFLLWYDEGEERNRGNFPPRFSGRQFPNYSSELNVNALELEDSALYLCASSTPVIGGGRDEQFFGPGTRLTVL.